This TCR beta chain originates from a study of cytomegalovirus exposure and HLA in healthy donors. PCR was performed using 60 Vbeta and 13 Jbeta primers. Libraries were prepared by immunoSEQ multiplex PCR; TCRdb keeps only in-frame clonotypes and omits some of them. The data contain roughly 140,000 clones, over 60% of them seen just once; the ten biggest clones take up around 2.9%. Unmatched junction bases numbered 7, after V lost 1 base and J lost 5 bases. The CDR3 extends over 14 amino acids. Per the germline V gene, CDR1 is SQVTM and CDR2 is ANQGSEA. The TCR sequence derives from a woman aged 30 to 39 in good health and CMV-seropositive. The V call is TRBV29-1, the J call TRBJ2-7, with 8 bases that match TRBD2. Sequencing used PBMCs. The CDR3, as DNA: TGCAGCGTTGAAGGGCCGGGAGGGCCGGACGAGCAGTACTTC. This translates into CSVEGPGGPDEQYF.